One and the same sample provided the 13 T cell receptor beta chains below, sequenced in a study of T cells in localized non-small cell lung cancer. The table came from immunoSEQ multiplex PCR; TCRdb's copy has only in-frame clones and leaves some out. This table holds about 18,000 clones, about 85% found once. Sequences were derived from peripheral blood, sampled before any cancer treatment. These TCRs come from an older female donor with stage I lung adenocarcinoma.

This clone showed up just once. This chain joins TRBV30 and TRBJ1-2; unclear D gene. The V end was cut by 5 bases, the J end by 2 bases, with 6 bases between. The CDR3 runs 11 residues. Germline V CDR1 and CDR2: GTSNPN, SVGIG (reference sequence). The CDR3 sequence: CAWGLNYGYTF. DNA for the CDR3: TGTGCCTGGGGACTAAACTATGGCTACACCTTC.

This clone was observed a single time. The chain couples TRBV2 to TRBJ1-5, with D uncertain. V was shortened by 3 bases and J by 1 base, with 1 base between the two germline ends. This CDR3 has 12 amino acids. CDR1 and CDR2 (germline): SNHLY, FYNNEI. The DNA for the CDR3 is TGTGCCAGCAGTGACAGCAATCAGCCCCAGCATTTT. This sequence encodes CASSDSNQPQHF.

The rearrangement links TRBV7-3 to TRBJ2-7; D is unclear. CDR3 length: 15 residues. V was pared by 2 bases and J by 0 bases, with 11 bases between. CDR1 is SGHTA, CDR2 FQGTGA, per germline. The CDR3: CASSLGPTGSYEQYF. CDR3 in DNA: TGTGCCAGCAGCTTAGGTCCAACGGGCTCCTACGAGCAGTACTTC. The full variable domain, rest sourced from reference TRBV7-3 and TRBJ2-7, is GAGVSQTPSNKVTEKGKYVELRCDPISGHTALYWYRQSLGQGPEFLIYFQGTGAADDSGLPNDRFFAVRPEGSVSTLKIQRTERGDSAVYLCASSLGPTGSYEQYFGPGTRLTVT.

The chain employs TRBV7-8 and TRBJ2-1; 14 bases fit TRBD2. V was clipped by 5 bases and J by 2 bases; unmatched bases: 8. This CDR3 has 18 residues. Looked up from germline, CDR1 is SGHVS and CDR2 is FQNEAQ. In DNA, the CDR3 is TGTGCCAGCAGCCCCCGGACTAGCGGGGGGACAGCCTACAATGAGCAGTTCTTC. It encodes CASSPRTSGGTAYNEQFF.

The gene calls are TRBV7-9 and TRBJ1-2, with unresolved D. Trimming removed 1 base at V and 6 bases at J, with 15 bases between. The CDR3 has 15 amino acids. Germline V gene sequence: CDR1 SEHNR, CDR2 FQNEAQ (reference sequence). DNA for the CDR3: TGTGCCAGCAGCTTAGAAGGTGCGGGTGGAGATGGCTACACCTTC. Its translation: CASSLEGAGGDGYTF.

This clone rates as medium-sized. The CDR3 DNA sequence: TGCGCCAGCAGCCAAGATACCGGGACAGGGGGTGCAGGGGGCTACACCTTC. Its protein product is CASSQDTGTGGAGGYTF. This chain uses TRBV4-1 with TRBJ1-2, with 11 bases identical to TRBD1. The CDR3 spans 17 residues. V trimming: 0 bases; J trimming: 8 bases; junction bases outside the gene matches: 11. Germline CDR1 MGHRA, CDR2 YSYEKL.

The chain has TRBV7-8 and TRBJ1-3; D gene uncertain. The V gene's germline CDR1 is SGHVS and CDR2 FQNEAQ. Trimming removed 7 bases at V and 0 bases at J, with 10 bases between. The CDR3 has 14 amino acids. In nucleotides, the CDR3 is TGTGCCAGCACCCTGGGAGGCTCTGGAAACACCATATATTTT. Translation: CASTLGGSGNTIYF.

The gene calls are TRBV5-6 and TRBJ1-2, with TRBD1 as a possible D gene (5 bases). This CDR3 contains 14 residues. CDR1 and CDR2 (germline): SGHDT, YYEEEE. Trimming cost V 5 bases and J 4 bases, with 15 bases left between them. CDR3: CASSPTPGTYGYTF. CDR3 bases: TGTGCCAGCAGTCCAACGCCGGGGACCTATGGCTACACCTTC.

The CDR3 coding sequence is TGCGCCAGCAGCGCCGGGACTAGCGCAAGCACAGATACGCAGTATTTT. It translates to CASSAGTSASTDTQYF. The V and J genes are TRBV5-1 and TRBJ2-3; 10 bases map to TRBD2. Germline V gene data show CDR1 as SGHRS and CDR2 as YFSETQ. Losses at the gene ends were 4 bases for V and 0 bases for J; bases not matched to a gene: 5. This CDR3 comprises 16 residues.

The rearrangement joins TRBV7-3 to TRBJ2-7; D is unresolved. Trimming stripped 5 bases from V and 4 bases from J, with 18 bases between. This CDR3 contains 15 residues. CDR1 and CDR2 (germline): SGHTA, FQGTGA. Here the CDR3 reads CASSPRRIAKYEQYF. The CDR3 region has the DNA TGTGCCAGCAGCCCCAGACGTATCGCCAAATACGAGCAGTACTTC. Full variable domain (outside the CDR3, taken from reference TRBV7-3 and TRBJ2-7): GAGVSQTPSNKVTEKGKYVELRCDPISGHTALYWYRQSLGQGPEFLIYFQGTGAADDSGLPNDRFFAVRPEGSVSTLKIQRTERGDSAVYLCASSPRRIAKYEQYFGPGTRLTVT.

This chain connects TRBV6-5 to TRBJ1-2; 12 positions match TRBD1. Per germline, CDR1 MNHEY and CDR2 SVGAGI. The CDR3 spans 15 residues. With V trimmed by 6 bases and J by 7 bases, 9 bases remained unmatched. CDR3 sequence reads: CASRPSGTGGSGYTF. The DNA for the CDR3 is TGTGCCAGCAGACCCTCGGGGACAGGGGGCAGTGGCTACACCTTC.

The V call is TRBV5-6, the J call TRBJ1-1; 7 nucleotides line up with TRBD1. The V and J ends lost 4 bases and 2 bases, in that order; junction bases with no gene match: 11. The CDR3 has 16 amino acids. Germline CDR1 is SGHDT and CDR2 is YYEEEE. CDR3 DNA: TGTGCCAGCAGCCGGAAGGACAGGAGACTAAACACTGAAGCTTTCTTT. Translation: CASSRKDRRLNTEAFF.

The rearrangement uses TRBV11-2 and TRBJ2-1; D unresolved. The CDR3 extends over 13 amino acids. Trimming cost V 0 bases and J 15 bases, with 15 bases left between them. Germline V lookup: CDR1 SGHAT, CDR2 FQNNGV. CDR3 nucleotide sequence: TGTGCCAGCAGCTTAGATCTAGTAGGGTTACTGTTCTTC. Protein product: CASSLDLVGLLFF.